The present entry profiles one T cell receptor beta chain with its context. The antigen is unknown. Measured with immunoSEQ multiplex PCR; TCRdb has only the in-frame clones, and not every one. The top ten hold 3% to 5% of the sample, which has 300,000 to 400,000 clones, 92% seen once. These data are taken from a study of Ad26.COV2.S vaccination and SARS-CoV-2 variants. General observations from the study: The placebo group had lower spike-specific TCR breadth than the vaccine recipients did. Comparability of non-spike TCR breadth was observed across vaccine and placebo recipients. The TCR-based breadth and depth measures might underestimate overall T cell responses.

The CDR3 is made up of 15 amino acids. The junction had 3 bases not matched to a gene; V was cut back by 0 bases and J by 2 bases. Germline-derived CDR1 and CDR2 are PRHDT and FYEKMQ (reference sequence). Sequenced material: peripheral blood, taken after recovery from COVID-19. This TCR came from a human donor who had recovered from COVID-19. The genes are TRBV13 and TRBJ2-5; 7 nucleotides match TRBD1. The chain's CDR3 is CASSLGTGRQETQYF. The CDR3 region has the DNA TGTGCCAGCAGCTTAGGGACAGGGCGACAAGAGACCCAGTACTTC.